The sequence of this T cell receptor beta chain was determined in a study of cytomegalovirus exposure and HLA in healthy donors. CDR3 length: 15 amino acids. Germline V gene sequence: CDR1 SSHAT, CDR2 FNYEAQ (reference sequence). 60 Vbeta and 13 Jbeta primers were used in PCR. Produced via immunoSEQ multiplex PCR; TCRdb's table is partial and in-frame only. The sample includes approximately 140,000 clones, 88% seen only once; the top ten take roughly 0.5%. Study observations and caveats: Previously analyzed data showed that most TCR beta V segments were productive at a frequency of about 90% or about 30%. Presence/absence analyses supposed approximately even sequencing depth among donors. From TCR beta sequences, most subjects' HLA-A and HLA-B alleles were reportedly predicted accurately. It was fewer than 200 TCR beta chains that were listed as cytomegalovirus-associated.

Regarding this clone: Its antigen is as yet unknown. One junction end does not reproduce the germline sequence, and a read error may be involved.

The chain employs TRBV7-7 and TRBJ2-6, with D possibly being TRBD2 (5 bases). The source of this sequence is a woman aged 40 to 55 in good health and CMV-seronegative. Source material: PBMCs. CDR3 protein: CASSLRGSGANVLTF. The CDR3, as DNA: TGTGCTAGCAGCTTACGGGGATCTGGGGCCAACGTCCTGACTTTC.